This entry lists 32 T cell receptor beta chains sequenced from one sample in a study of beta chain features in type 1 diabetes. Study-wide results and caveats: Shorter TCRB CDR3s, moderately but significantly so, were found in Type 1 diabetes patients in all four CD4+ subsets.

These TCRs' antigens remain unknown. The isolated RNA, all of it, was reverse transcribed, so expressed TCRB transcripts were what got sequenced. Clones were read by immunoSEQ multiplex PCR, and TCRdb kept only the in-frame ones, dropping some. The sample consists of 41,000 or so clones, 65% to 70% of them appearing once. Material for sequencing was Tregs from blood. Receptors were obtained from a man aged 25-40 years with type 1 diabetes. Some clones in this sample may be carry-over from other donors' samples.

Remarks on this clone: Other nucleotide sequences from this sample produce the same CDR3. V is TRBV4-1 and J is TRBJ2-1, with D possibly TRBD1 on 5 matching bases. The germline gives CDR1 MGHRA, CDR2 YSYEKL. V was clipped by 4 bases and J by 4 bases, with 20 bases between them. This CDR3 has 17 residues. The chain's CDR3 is CASSPRIGAAPYNEQFF. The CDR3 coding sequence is TGCGCCAGCAGCCCCCGTATAGGGGCCGCACCTTACAATGAGCAGTTCTTC.

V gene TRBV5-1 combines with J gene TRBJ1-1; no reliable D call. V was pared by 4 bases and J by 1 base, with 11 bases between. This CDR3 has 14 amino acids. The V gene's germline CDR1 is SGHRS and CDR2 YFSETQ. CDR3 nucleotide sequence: TGCGCCAGCAGCCCCCAGTCTGGGAACACTGAAGCTTTCTTT. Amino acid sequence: CASSPQSGNTEAFF.

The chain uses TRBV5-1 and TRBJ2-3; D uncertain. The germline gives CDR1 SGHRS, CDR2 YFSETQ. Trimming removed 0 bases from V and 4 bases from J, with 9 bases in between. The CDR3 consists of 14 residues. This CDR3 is CASSLVQVADTQYF. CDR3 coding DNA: TGCGCCAGCAGCTTGGTTCAGGTAGCAGATACGCAGTATTTT. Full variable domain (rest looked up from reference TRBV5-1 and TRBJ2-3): KAGVTQTPRYLIKTRGQQVTLSCSPISGHRSVSWYQQTPGQGLQFLFEYFSETQRNKGNFPGRFSGRQFSNSRSEMNVSTLELGDSALYLCASSLVQVADTQYFGPGTRLTVL.

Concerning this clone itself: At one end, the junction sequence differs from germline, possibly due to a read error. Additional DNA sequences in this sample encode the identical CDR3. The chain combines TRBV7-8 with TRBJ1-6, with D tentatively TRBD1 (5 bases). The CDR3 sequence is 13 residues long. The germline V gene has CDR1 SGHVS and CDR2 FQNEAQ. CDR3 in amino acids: CASSADRNSPLHF. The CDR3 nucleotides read TGTGCCAGCAGCGCAGACAGAAATTCCCCCCTCCACTTT.

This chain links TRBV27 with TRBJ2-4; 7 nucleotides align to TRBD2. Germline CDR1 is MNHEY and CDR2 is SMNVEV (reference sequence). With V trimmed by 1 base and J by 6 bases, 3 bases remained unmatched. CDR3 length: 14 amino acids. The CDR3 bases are TGTGCCAGCAGTTTATGTGGCGGGGGAAACATTCAGTACTTC. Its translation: CASSLCGGGNIQYF.

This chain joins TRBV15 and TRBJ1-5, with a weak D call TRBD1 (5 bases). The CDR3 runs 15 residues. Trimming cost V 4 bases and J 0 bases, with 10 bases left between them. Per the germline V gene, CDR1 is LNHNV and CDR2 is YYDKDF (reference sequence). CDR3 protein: CATSKGQNSNQPQHF. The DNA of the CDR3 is TGTGCCACCAGCAAGGGGCAGAATAGCAATCAGCCCCAGCATTTT.

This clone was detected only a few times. The CDR3 region is CASSRIGTAGANVLTF. The DNA of the CDR3 is TGTGCCAGCAGCCGCATCGGGACAGCTGGGGCCAACGTCCTGACTTTC. The chain uses TRBV11-2 and TRBJ2-6; 7 nucleotides match TRBD1. Germline V gene sequence: CDR1 SGHAT, CDR2 FQNNGV. The CDR3 extends over 16 amino acids. The V segment lost 5 bases and the J segment 2 bases; nucleotides outside the gene matches: 6.

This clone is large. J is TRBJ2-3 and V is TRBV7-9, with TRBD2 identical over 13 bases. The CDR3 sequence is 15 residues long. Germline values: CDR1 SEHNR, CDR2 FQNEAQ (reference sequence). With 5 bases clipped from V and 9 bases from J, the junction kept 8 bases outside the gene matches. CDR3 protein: CASSPRLAGGGTQYF. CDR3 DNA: TGTGCCAGCAGCCCCCGACTAGCGGGGGGCGGGACGCAGTATTTT.

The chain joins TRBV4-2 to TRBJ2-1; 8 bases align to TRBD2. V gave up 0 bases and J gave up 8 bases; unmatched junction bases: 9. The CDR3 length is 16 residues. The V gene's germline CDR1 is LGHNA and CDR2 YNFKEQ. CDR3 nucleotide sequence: TGTGCCAGCAGCCAAGAGTTGGTAGCGGGGTCTGATGAGCAGTTCTTC. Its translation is CASSQELVAGSDEQFF.

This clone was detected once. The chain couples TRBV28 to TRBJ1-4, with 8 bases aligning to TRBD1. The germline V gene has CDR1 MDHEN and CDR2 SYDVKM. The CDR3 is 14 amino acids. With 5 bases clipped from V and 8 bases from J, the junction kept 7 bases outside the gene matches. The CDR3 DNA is TGTGCCAGCAGTAAATGGACAGGGAAGGAAAAACTGTTTTTT. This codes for CASSKWTGKEKLFF.

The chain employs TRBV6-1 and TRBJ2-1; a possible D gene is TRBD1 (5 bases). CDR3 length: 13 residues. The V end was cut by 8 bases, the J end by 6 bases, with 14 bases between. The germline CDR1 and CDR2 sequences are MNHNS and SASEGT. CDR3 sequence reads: CASRKGRANEQFF. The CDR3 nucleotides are TGTGCCAGCCGAAAGGGCAGGGCCAATGAGCAGTTCTTC.

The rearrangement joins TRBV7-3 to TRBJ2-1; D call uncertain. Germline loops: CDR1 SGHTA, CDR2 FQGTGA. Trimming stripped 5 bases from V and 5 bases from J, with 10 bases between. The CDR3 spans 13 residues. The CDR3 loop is CASSPELNNEQFF. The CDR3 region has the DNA TGTGCCAGCAGCCCGGAACTAAACAATGAGCAGTTCTTC.

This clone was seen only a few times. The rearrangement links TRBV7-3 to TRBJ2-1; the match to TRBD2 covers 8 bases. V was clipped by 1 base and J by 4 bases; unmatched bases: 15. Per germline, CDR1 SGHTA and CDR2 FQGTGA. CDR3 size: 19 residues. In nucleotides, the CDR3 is TGTGCCAGCAGCTTAAAGAGCCCGCTTAGCGGGATGACTTACAATGAGCAGTTCTTC. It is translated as CASSLKSPLSGMTYNEQFF.

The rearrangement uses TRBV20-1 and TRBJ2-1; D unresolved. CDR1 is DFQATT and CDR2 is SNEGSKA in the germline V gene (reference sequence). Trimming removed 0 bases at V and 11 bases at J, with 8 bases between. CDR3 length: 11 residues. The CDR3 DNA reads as TGCAGTGCTAGAGATCCTAACCAGCAGTTCTTC. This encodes CSARDPNQQFF.

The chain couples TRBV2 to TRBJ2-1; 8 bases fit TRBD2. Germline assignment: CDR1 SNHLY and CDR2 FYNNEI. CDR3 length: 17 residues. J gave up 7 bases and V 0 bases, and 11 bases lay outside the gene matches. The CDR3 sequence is CASSEARIGGALNEQFF. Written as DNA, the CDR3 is TGTGCCAGCAGTGAAGCGCGCATCGGGGGGGCCTTGAATGAGCAGTTCTTC.

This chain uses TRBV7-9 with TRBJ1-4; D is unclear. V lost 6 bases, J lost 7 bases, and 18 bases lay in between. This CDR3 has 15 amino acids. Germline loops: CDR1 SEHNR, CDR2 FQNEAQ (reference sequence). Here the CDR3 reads CASSPSGRIGEKLFF. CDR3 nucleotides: TGTGCCAGCAGTCCCAGCGGCCGAATCGGTGAAAAACTGTTTTTT.

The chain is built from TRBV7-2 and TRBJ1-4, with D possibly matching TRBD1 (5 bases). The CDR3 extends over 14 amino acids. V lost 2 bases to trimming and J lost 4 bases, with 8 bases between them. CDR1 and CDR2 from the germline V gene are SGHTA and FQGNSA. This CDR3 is CASSLIGVNEKLFF. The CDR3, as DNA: TGTGCCAGCAGCTTAATAGGGGTTAATGAAAAACTGTTTTTT.

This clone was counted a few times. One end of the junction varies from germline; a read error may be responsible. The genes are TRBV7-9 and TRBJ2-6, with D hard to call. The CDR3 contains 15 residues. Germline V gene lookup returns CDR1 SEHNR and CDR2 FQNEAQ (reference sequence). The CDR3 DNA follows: TGTGCCAGCAGGTTAGCCAGCTCTGGGGCCAACGTCCTGACTTTC. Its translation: CASRLASSGANVLTF.

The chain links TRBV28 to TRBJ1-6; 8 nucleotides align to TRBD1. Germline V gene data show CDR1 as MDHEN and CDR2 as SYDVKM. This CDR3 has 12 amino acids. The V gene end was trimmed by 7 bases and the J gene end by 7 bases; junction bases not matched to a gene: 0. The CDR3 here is CASNRGNSPLHF. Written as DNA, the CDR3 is TGTGCCAGCAACAGGGGGAATTCACCCCTCCACTTT.

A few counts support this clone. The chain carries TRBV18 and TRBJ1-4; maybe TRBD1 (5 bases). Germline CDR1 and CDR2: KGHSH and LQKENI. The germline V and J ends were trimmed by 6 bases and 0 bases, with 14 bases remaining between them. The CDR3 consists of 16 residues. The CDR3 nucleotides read TGTGCCAGCTCGCTCATTTCAGGGACAACTAATGAAAAACTGTTTTTT. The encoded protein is CASSLISGTTNEKLFF.

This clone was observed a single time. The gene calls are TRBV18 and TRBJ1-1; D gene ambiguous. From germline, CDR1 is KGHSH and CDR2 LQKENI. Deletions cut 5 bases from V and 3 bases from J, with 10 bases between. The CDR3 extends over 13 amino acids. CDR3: CASSGWRDTEAFF. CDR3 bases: TGTGCCAGCTCAGGATGGAGGGACACTGAAGCTTTCTTT.

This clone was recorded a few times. This CDR3 reads CASRGADTQYF. In DNA, the CDR3 is TGTGCCAGCAGAGGGGCGGATACGCAGTATTTT. The V call is TRBV6-1, the J call TRBJ2-3, with D tentatively TRBD1 (5 bases). Per the germline V gene, CDR1 is MNHNS and CDR2 is SASEGT. Trimming removed 6 bases from V and 6 bases from J, with 7 bases in between. CDR3 length equals 11 residues.

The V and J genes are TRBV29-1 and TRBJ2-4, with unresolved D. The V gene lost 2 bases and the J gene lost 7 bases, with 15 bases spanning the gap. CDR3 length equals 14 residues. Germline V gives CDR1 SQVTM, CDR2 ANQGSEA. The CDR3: CSVERLELVNIQYF. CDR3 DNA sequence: TGCAGCGTTGAACGTCTTGAGCTGGTGAACATTCAGTACTTC.

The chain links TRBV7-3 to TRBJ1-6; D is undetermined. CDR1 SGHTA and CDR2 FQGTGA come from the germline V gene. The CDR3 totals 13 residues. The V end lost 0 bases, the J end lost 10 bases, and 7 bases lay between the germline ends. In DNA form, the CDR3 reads TGTGCCAGCAGCTTAACGAGGGAATCACCCCTCCACTTT. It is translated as CASSLTRESPLHF.

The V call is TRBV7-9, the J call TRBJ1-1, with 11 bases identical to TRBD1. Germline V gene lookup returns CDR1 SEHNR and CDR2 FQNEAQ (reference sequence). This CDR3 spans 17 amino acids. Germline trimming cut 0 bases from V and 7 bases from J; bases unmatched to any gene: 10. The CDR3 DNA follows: TGTGCCAGCAGCTTAGCGGGGACAGGGGGTATGGTCGGTGAAGCTTTCTTT. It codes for CASSLAGTGGMVGEAFF.

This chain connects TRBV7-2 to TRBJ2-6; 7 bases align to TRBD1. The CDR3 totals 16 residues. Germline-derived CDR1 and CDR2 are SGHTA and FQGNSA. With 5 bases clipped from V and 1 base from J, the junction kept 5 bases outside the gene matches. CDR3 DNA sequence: TGTGCCAGCAGCCGAAGGGGGCTGTCTGGGGCCAACGTCCTGACTTTC. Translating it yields CASSRRGLSGANVLTF.

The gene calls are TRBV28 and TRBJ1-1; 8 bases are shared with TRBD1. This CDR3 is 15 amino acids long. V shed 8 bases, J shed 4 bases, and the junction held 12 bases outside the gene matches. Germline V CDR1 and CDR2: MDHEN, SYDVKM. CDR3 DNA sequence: TGTGCCAGCCCACCCCAGGGGGCGGCAAGCACTGAAGCTTTCTTT. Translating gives CASPPQGAASTEAFF.

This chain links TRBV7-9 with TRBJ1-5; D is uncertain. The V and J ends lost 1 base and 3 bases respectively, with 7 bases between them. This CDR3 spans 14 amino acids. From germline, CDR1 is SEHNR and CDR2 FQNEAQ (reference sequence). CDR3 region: CASSLDSFNQPQHF. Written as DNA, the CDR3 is TGTGCCAGCAGCTTAGACAGCTTCAATCAGCCCCAGCATTTT. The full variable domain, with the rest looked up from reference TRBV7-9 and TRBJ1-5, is DTGVSQNPRHKITKRGQNVTFRCDPISEHNRLYWYRQTLGQGPEFLTYFQNEAQLEKSRLLSDRFSAERPKGSFSTLEIQRTEQGDSAMYLCASSLDSFNQPQHFGDGTRLSIL.

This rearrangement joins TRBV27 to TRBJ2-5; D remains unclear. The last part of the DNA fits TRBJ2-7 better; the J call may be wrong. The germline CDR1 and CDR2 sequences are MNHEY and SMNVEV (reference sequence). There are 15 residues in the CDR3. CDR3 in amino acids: CASRKDINPIYEQYF. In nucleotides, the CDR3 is TGTGCCAGCAGAAAAGACATCAACCCCATCTACGAGCAGTACTTC.

The CDR3 region has the DNA TGTGCCAGCTCACAGGACAGGGAAACTGAAGCTTTCTTT. Protein sequence: CASSQDRETEAFF. The chain combines TRBV18 with TRBJ1-1, with 8 bases lining up with TRBD1. In germline, CDR1 is KGHSH, CDR2 LQKENI. This CDR3 has 13 residues. J gave up 5 bases and V 4 bases, and 3 bases lay outside the gene matches.

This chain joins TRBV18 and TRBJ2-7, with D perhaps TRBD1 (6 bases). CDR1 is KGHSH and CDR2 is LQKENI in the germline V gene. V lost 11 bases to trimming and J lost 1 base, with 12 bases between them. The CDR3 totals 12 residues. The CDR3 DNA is TGTGCCGGAGGACAGAGATCCTACGAGCAGTACTTC. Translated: CAGGQRSYEQYF.

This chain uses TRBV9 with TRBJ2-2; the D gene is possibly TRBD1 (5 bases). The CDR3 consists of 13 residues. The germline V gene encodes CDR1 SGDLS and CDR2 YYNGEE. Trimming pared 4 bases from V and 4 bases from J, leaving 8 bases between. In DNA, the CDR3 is TGTGCCAGCAGCCCAGGGTCCACCGGGGAGCTGTTTTTT. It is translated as CASSPGSTGELFF. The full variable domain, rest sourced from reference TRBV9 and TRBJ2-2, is DSGVTQTPKHLITATGQRVTLRCSPRSGDLSVYWYQQSLDQGLQFLIQYYNGEERAKGNILERFSAQQFPDLHSELNLSSLELGDSALYFCASSPGSTGELFFGEGSRLTVL.